These 26 T cell receptor beta chains were all obtained from the same sample, sequenced in a study of OX40 agonist ivuxolimab in advanced cancers. Libraries were constructed by the immunoSEQ multiplex PCR assay. This is the immuneACCESS table as TCRdb keeps it, with only in-frame sequences that have V and J called. A part of the clones is gone; compared with another copy, unresolved V genes explain less than half, and the rest is unexplained. The sample contains tens of thousands of clones, around 90% of them found a single time. Approximately 9.3% of the sample rests with the top ten. Material: CD4+ or CD8+ T cells sorted from blood, obtained in a trial of the OX40 agonist ivuxolimab. The receptors derive from an adult with an advanced solid tumor such as melanoma, head and neck, liver or kidney cancer.

The V and J genes are TRBV18 and TRBJ2-5; TRBD2 might be the D (5 bases). V gave up 1 base and J gave up 2 bases, with 14 bases separating them. CDR1 KGHSH and CDR2 LQKENI come from the germline V gene. This CDR3 is built from 16 residues. The CDR3 DNA sequence: TGTGCCAGCTCACCACTAGAGGGTTGGGGACAAGAGACCCAGTACTTC. Its translation is CASSPLEGWGQETQYF.

The chain uses TRBV28 and TRBJ2-5; 16 positions agree with TRBD2. V trimming: 5 bases; J trimming: 5 bases; junction bases outside the gene matches: 11. This CDR3 region has 18 residues. Germline V lookup: CDR1 MDHEN, CDR2 SYDVKM. Written as DNA, the CDR3 is TGTGCCAGCAGTCCGTCCGGGACTAGCGGGAGGGCCAGGGAGACCCAGTACTTC. Translation gives CASSPSGTSGRARETQYF.

The chain recombines TRBV10-3 with TRBJ2-2, with 8 bases aligning to TRBD2. The V and J ends lost 8 bases and 1 base, in that order; junction bases with no gene match: 3. This CDR3 region has 14 residues. Germline CDR1 ENHRY, CDR2 SYGVKD. This CDR3 is CAIPAGGNTGELFF. DNA for the CDR3: TGTGCCATCCCTGCGGGAGGGAACACCGGGGAGCTGTTTTTT.

The CDR3 DNA is TGTGCCAGCAGTTTAGGGGGGCAGGAGATCACTTACTTCTACGAGCAGTACTTC. It encodes CASSLGGQEITYFYEQYF. V gene TRBV28 combines with J gene TRBJ2-7; D tentatively reads TRBD1 or TRBD2 (6 bases each). Per the germline V gene, CDR1 is MDHEN and CDR2 is SYDVKM. The CDR3 spans 18 residues. The V end was cut by 2 bases, the J end by 3 bases, with 23 bases between. The full variable domain, rest sourced from reference TRBV28 and TRBJ2-7, is DVKVTQSSRYLVKRTGEKVFLECVQDMDHENMFWYRQDPGLGLRLIYFSYDVKMKEKGDIPEGYSVSREKKERFSLILESASTNQTSMYLCASSLGGQEITYFYEQYFGPGTRLTVT.

The rearrangement uses TRBV9 and TRBJ2-1, with 7 nucleotides matching TRBD2. The CDR3 covers 14 residues. The germline V gene has CDR1 SGDLS and CDR2 YYNGEE. The ends lost 2 bases at V and 8 bases at J; junction bases unmatched: 7. This chain's CDR3 is CASSVTTSSDEQFF. Here the CDR3 DNA reads TGTGCCAGCAGCGTTACGACTAGCTCGGATGAGCAGTTCTTC.

The rearrangement uses TRBV5-6 and TRBJ2-3; weak D call: TRBD1 (5 bases). CDR3 length: 13 residues. The germline V gene encodes CDR1 SGHDT and CDR2 YYEEEE. Trimming cost V 0 bases and J 6 bases, with 8 bases left between them. CDR3 sequence reads: CASSLDSGDTQYF. CDR3 in DNA: TGTGCCAGCAGCTTGGATTCAGGGGATACGCAGTATTTT.

The CDR3 here is CASSDPFSAGDVNQPQHF. The CDR3 coding sequence is TGTGCCAGCAGTGATCCTTTTAGCGCAGGGGATGTCAATCAGCCCCAGCATTTT. The V call is TRBV2, the J call TRBJ1-5; the D gene is possibly TRBD1 (6 bases). The germline V and J ends were trimmed by 3 bases and 3 bases, with 21 bases remaining between them. Per germline, CDR1 SNHLY and CDR2 FYNNEI. The CDR3 spans 18 residues.

The gene calls are TRBV7-8 and TRBJ2-2; no definite D call. Germline V lookup: CDR1 SGHVS, CDR2 FQNEAQ. This CDR3 region has 15 residues. Trimming cost V 3 bases and J 3 bases, with 11 bases left between them. The CDR3 here is CASSFLGPDTGELFF. For the CDR3, the DNA is TGTGCCAGCAGCTTTCTAGGACCGGACACCGGGGAGCTGTTTTTT. Together with reference TRBV7-8 and TRBJ2-2, the CDR3 gives the full variable domain: GAGVSQSPRYKVAKRGQDVALRCDPISGHVSLFWYQQALGQGPEFLTYFQNEAQLDKSGLPSDRFFAERPEGSVSTLKIQRTQQEDSAVYLCASSFLGPDTGELFFGEGSRLTVL.

V usage is TRBV29-1 and J usage is TRBJ2-3, with D tentatively TRBD1 or TRBD2 (7 bases each). The CDR3 is 12 amino acids. V lost 3 bases and J 6 bases, leaving 10 bases between the germline ends. Germline V gene lookup returns CDR1 SQVTM and CDR2 ANQGSEA. The CDR3 DNA follows: TGCAGCGTTGACAGGGGGGGGGATACGCAGTATTTT. It encodes CSVDRGGDTQYF.

V and J are TRBV10-1 and TRBJ1-3; 8 positions agree with TRBD1. V was pared by 10 bases and J by 5 bases, with 16 bases of the junction left unmatched. The CDR3 contains 16 residues. Germline V gene data show CDR1 as WNHNN and CDR2 as SYGVQD (reference sequence). CDR3 in amino acids: CATLDLRDRRRNTIYF. The CDR3 nucleotides read TGCGCCACCCTCGATCTCCGGGACAGGAGGAGAAACACCATATATTTT.

The genes are TRBV19 and TRBJ2-1; the D gene is possibly TRBD1 (6 bases). From germline, CDR1 is LNHDA and CDR2 SQIVND (reference sequence). Trimming pared 1 base from V and 9 bases from J, leaving 19 bases between. The CDR3 loop spans 16 amino acids. The CDR3 nucleotides are TGTGCCAGTAGTATAGTTCCAGGGGCGCTTATCACTGAGCAGTTCTTC. This gives the protein CASSIVPGALITEQFF.

This rearrangement joins TRBV7-3 to TRBJ2-1; 15 bases map to TRBD2. The CDR3 runs to 15 residues. V trimming: 6 bases; J trimming: 10 bases; junction bases outside the gene matches: 7. The V gene's germline CDR1 is SGHTA and CDR2 FQGTGA. The CDR3 here is CASSKGLAGGWEQFF. In DNA form, the CDR3 reads TGTGCCAGCAGTAAGGGACTAGCGGGAGGCTGGGAGCAGTTCTTC.

The J gene is TRBJ2-1, the V gene TRBV5-5; D not certain. This CDR3 has 13 residues. V gave up 10 bases and J gave up 5 bases, with 16 bases separating them. CDR1 is SGHKS and CDR2 is YYEKEE in the germline V gene (reference sequence). Written as DNA, the CDR3 is TGTGCCCACCAGCTTGGTCCTGACAATGAGCAGTTCTTC. Its translation: CAHQLGPDNEQFF.

This chain links TRBV4-1 with TRBJ2-2, with 8 bases aligning to TRBD2. Germline V gene data show CDR1 as MGHRA and CDR2 as YSYEKL. Germline trimming cut 4 bases from V and 6 bases from J; bases unmatched to any gene: 7. The CDR3 runs to 15 residues. The CDR3 loop reads CASSPAGDGAGELFF. CDR3 bases: TGCGCCAGCAGCCCAGCGGGAGATGGGGCCGGGGAGCTGTTTTTT.

A few counts support this clone. The chain joins TRBV1 to TRBJ1-5. TRBV1 is shown as a pseudogene. CDR3 length: 13 amino acids. In DNA, the CDR3 is TGCACCAGCAGCCAAGAGGGCAATCAGCCCCAGCATTTT. Translated: CTSSQEGNQPQHF.

The rearrangement uses TRBV11-2 and TRBJ2-7; TRBD2 is a possible D gene (5 bases). The CDR3 sequence is 14 residues long. The V gene's germline CDR1 is SGHAT and CDR2 FQNNGV. Trimming left V 1 base short and J 4 bases short, with 11 bases between. DNA for the CDR3: TGTGCCAGCAGCTTAGCCGGGGATGGTTACGAGCAGTACTTC. Its protein is CASSLAGDGYEQYF.

The chain couples TRBV6-5 to TRBJ1-1; possibly TRBD1 for D (5 bases). Germline CDR1 reads MNHEY; CDR2 reads SVGAGI. This CDR3 spans 14 amino acids. With 2 bases removed from V and 4 bases from J, the gap between germline ends came to 11 bases. In nucleotides, the CDR3 is TGTGCCAGCAGTTACGGGGGACTAGGCACTGAAGCTTTCTTT. Translating gives CASSYGGLGTEAFF.

V is TRBV10-3 and J is TRBJ1-1; 8 bases map to TRBD1. V was clipped by 6 bases and J by 4 bases; unmatched bases: 4. This CDR3 is built from 13 residues. Germline-derived CDR1 and CDR2 are ENHRY and SYGVKD. The CDR3: CAISSGGFTEAFF. DNA of the CDR3: TGTGCCATCAGCTCAGGGGGCTTCACTGAAGCTTTCTTT.

This clone was observed once. The sample holds other DNA sequences that translate to the same CDR3. The rearrangement uses TRBV6-5 and TRBJ1-1; a possible D gene is TRBD1 (5 bases). The CDR3 totals 13 residues. Germline V gene sequence: CDR1 MNHEY, CDR2 SVGAGI. Trimming shortened V by 2 bases and J by 3 bases, and 7 bases separated the two germline ends. The CDR3 spells CASSYGGDTEAFF. The CDR3 coding sequence is TGTGCCAGCAGTTACGGGGGTGACACTGAAGCTTTCTTT.

The genes are TRBV7-8 and TRBJ2-3, with 14 nucleotides matching TRBD2. Per germline, CDR1 SGHVS and CDR2 FQNEAQ. V was clipped by 9 bases and J by 0 bases; unmatched bases: 2. CDR3 length: 15 amino acids. The CDR3 DNA reads as TGTGCCAGTGGACTAGCGGGAGGAAGCACAGATACGCAGTATTTT. Translated, it gives CASGLAGGSTDTQYF.

As to this clone: The identical CDR3 is also encoded by other nucleotide sequences in the sample. J is TRBJ2-3 and V is TRBV28; D remains unclear. Trimming took 6 bases from V and 4 from J, leaving 8 bases between them. Germline-derived CDR1 and CDR2 are MDHEN and SYDVKM. There are 12 residues in the CDR3. CDR3 in DNA: TGTGCCAGCAGATCTAGGGCAGATACGCAGTATTTT. Translated, it gives CASRSRADTQYF.

This rearrangement joins TRBV19 to TRBJ1-2, with a weak D call TRBD1 (5 bases). The CDR3 sequence is 16 residues long. Germline V gene sequence: CDR1 LNHDA, CDR2 SQIVND (reference sequence). Deletions cut 3 bases from V and 1 base from J, with 15 bases between. CDR3 DNA: TGTGCCAGTAGTATTGCCGGGGCAGGAGTTAACTATGGCTACACCTTC. Residues: CASSIAGAGVNYGYTF.

DNA for the CDR3: TGCGCCAGCAGCCAAGATCTGGTTCTAGCGGGAGGGGGGACCCAGTACTTC. Protein product: CASSQDLVLAGGGTQYF. The chain couples TRBV4-1 to TRBJ2-5; 12 nucleotides align to TRBD2. The CDR3 is made up of 17 amino acids. The germline CDR1 and CDR2 sequences are MGHRA and YSYEKL. V gave up 0 bases and J gave up 7 bases; unmatched junction bases: 9.

This chain connects TRBV7-6 to TRBJ2-2; no firm D call. The ends were cut back, 4 bases at V and 1 base at J, with 10 bases in the middle. The CDR3 contains 15 residues. Germline lookup yields CDR1 SGHVS and CDR2 FNYEAQ. CDR3 amino acids: CASSSRRLNTGELFF. The CDR3, as DNA: TGTGCCAGCAGCTCCCGGAGACTGAACACCGGGGAGCTGTTTTTT.

V gene TRBV4-2 combines with J gene TRBJ2-4, with D possibly being TRBD1 or TRBD2 (5 bases each). The CDR3 totals 16 residues. The V end lost 3 bases, the J end lost 8 bases, and 20 bases lay between the germline ends. Germline V lookup: CDR1 LGHNA, CDR2 YNFKEQ. The CDR3 nucleotides read TGTGCCAGCAGCCATTCAGAGGGTCTAGCAGGGTACATTCAGTACTTC. Its protein is CASSHSEGLAGYIQYF.

This clone was seen a single time. The chain joins TRBV9 to TRBJ2-7; D remains unclear. V was pared by 0 bases and J by 4 bases, with 8 bases between. Germline loops: CDR1 SGDLS, CDR2 YYNGEE. The CDR3 consists of 13 residues. CDR3 nucleotide sequence: TGTGCCAGCAGCGTAGGCCAGGAGTACGAGCAGTACTTC. Translation gives CASSVGQEYEQYF.